These 30 T cell receptor beta chains share one sample of origin, sequenced in a study of shared clonotypes between healthy human individuals. Sequencing was performed with immunoSEQ multiplex PCR; in TCRdb, only in-frame clones are kept and a portion is missing. The repertoire holds approximately 2,300,000 clones, with about 90% as singletons. Material: naive CD4+ T cells from PBMCs. Subset defined: CD45RA+ positively selected. The receptors shown here come from a man younger than 35 in good health. Some clones in this sample may be carry-over from other donors' samples.

The rearrangement links TRBV6-1 to TRBJ1-5; D not certain. CDR3 length equals 20 residues. In germline, CDR1 is MNHNS, CDR2 SASEGT. V lost 1 base to trimming and J lost 0 bases, with 22 bases between them. DNA of the CDR3: TGTGCCAGCAGTGAAGGGGCACTTCCTAAGACGGCTAATAGCAATCAGCCCCAGCATTTT. It specifies CASSEGALPKTANSNQPQHF.

The chain has TRBV4-1 and TRBJ1-6, with D unresolved. The CDR3 is made up of 13 amino acids. V lost 0 bases and J lost 10, with 7 bases in between. CDR1 MGHRA and CDR2 YSYEKL come from the germline V gene. This CDR3 reads CASSQEIRSPLHF. In DNA, the CDR3 is TGCGCCAGCAGCCAAGAAATCCGGTCACCCCTCCACTTT.

The chain carries TRBV6-1 and TRBJ2-7, with a weak D call TRBD2 (6 bases). The germline V and J ends were trimmed by 2 bases and 2 bases, with 13 bases remaining between them. The germline gives CDR1 MNHNS, CDR2 SASEGT. There are 15 residues in the CDR3. The CDR3 spells CASSENWRLAYEQYF. Written as DNA, the CDR3 is TGTGCCAGCAGTGAAAACTGGAGACTAGCCTACGAGCAGTACTTC.

This clone has only a few counts. The chain joins TRBV5-1 to TRBJ1-1; TRBD1 matches at 10 bases. This CDR3 has 16 residues. Trimming at V came to 4 bases and at J to 4 bases, leaving 10 bases not matched to a gene. CDR1 and CDR2 from the germline V gene are SGHRS and YFSETQ. The CDR3 coding sequence is TGCGCCAGCAGCCGGGACCCGACAGGGGGCGGCACTGAAGCTTTCTTT. This sequence encodes CASSRDPTGGGTEAFF.

This chain links TRBV10-3 with TRBJ2-7; 10 bases are shared with TRBD1. This CDR3 is built from 15 residues. V lost 6 bases to trimming and J lost 3 bases; unmatched junction nucleotides: 8. Germline values: CDR1 ENHRY, CDR2 SYGVKD. The CDR3 sequence: CAIRETGGTIYEQYF. CDR3 coding DNA: TGTGCCATCAGGGAGACAGGGGGCACGATCTACGAGCAGTACTTC.

This clone was counted a single time. This chain connects TRBV2 to TRBJ2-3; 11 bases map to TRBD2. V dropped 6 bases and J dropped 6; count of bases not matched to a gene: 14. Looked up from germline, CDR1 is SNHLY and CDR2 is FYNNEI. The CDR3 is 17 residues long. The CDR3 region has the DNA TGTGCCAGCAGCGGAACAAATAGCGGGAGGGCAACGGATACGCAGTATTTT. Protein product: CASSGTNSGRATDTQYF.

The gene calls are TRBV28 and TRBJ1-5, with D possibly TRBD1 on 6 matching bases. Germline V gene data show CDR1 as MDHEN and CDR2 as SYDVKM. Trimming left V 3 bases short and J 11 bases short, with 23 bases between. This CDR3 has 16 amino acids. The CDR3 reads CASSLPPVYRVESQHF. The CDR3 DNA is TGTGCCAGCAGTTTGCCGCCGGTCTACAGGGTTGAGTCCCAGCATTTT.

The count of this clone is one. The chain carries TRBV10-3 and TRBJ2-1; no reliable D call. The germline V and J ends were trimmed by 0 bases and 7 bases, with 28 bases remaining between them. The CDR3 is made up of 20 amino acids. Germline V lookup: CDR1 ENHRY, CDR2 SYGVKD. The CDR3 loop is CAISESPLASGLPHYNEQFF. The CDR3 DNA is TGTGCCATCAGTGAGTCCCCCCTTGCGTCGGGTCTCCCCCACTATAATGAGCAGTTCTTC.

The rearrangement joins TRBV27 to TRBJ2-1; 12 bases align to TRBD1. V gave up 5 bases and J gave up 7 bases; unmatched junction bases: 12. Germline V CDR1 and CDR2: MNHEY, SMNVEV (reference sequence). CDR3 length: 17 residues. For the CDR3, the DNA is TGTGCCAGCAGTCCCCTTAGGGGACAGGGGGCTTATAATGAGCAGTTCTTC. Translated: CASSPLRGQGAYNEQFF.

This chain connects TRBV2 to TRBJ1-1; perhaps TRBD1 as D (5 bases). Germline V CDR1 and CDR2: SNHLY, FYNNEI. The CDR3 extends over 13 amino acids. V was pared by 3 bases and J by 6 bases, with 11 bases between. CDR3 nucleotide sequence: TGTGCCAGCAGTGAGTATGGGGCGGCTGAAGCTTTCTTT. Encoded protein: CASSEYGAAEAFF.

The chain recombines TRBV28 with TRBJ1-1; D is possibly TRBD1 (6 bases). The CDR3 contains 14 residues. V lost 4 bases, J lost 4 bases, and 13 bases lay in between. The germline V gene encodes CDR1 MDHEN and CDR2 SYDVKM. The CDR3 DNA reads as TGTGCCAGCAGTTCCTACAGGGACGCCACTGAAGCTTTCTTT. Its protein product is CASSSYRDATEAFF.

This rearrangement joins TRBV15 to TRBJ1-3; D is ambiguous. Germline loops: CDR1 LNHNV, CDR2 YYDKDF (reference sequence). CDR3 length: 12 residues. Trimming shortened V by 4 bases and J by 2 bases, and 3 bases separated the two germline ends. This chain's CDR3 is CATSTAGNTIYF. In DNA, the CDR3 is TGTGCCACCAGCACCGCTGGAAACACCATATATTTT.

This rearrangement joins TRBV6-6 to TRBJ1-3; D unresolved. The CDR3 extends over 14 amino acids. Germline CDR1 MNHNY, CDR2 SVGAGI (reference sequence). V was clipped by 2 bases and J by 1 base, with 6 bases between them. CDR3 residues: CASSYRESGNTIYF. The CDR3 nucleotides are TGTGCCAGCAGTTACCGGGAATCTGGAAACACCATATATTTT.

The rearrangement joins TRBV7-3 to TRBJ1-1; weak D call: TRBD1 (6 bases). The V end was cut by 3 bases, the J end by 3 bases, with 11 bases between. This CDR3 comprises 14 residues. Germline values: CDR1 SGHTA, CDR2 FQGTGA. CDR3 region: CASSLEGEYTEAFF. The CDR3 bases are TGTGCCAGCAGCTTGGAGGGGGAGTACACTGAAGCTTTCTTT.

V usage is TRBV6-1 and J usage is TRBJ1-3, with 10 bases matching TRBD1. The CDR3 runs 15 residues. Germline V gene lookup returns CDR1 MNHNS and CDR2 SASEGT. Germline trimming cut 5 bases from V and 4 bases from J; bases unmatched to any gene: 5. CDR3 amino acids: CASSWDRGRGNTIYF. CDR3 bases: TGTGCCAGCAGTTGGGACAGGGGTAGGGGAAACACCATATATTTT.

The J gene is TRBJ2-7, the V gene TRBV7-2, with 8 positions matching TRBD2. This CDR3 is 17 amino acids long. Losses at the gene ends were 6 bases for V and 7 bases for J; bases not matched to a gene: 20. Germline loops: CDR1 SGHTA, CDR2 FQGNSA. CDR3 region: CASRNPGPAGGWGEQYF. The CDR3 DNA follows: TGTGCCAGCAGAAATCCTGGCCCGGCGGGAGGATGGGGTGAGCAGTACTTC.

The chain recombines TRBV6-5 with TRBJ1-2; no reliable D call. Trimming stripped 0 bases from V and 7 bases from J, with 18 bases between. Per germline, CDR1 MNHEY and CDR2 SVGAGI. The CDR3 spans 16 residues. CDR3 sequence reads: CASSYSRSASRGGYTF. The CDR3 DNA follows: TGTGCCAGCAGTTACTCGAGGTCAGCTTCTCGGGGTGGCTACACCTTC.

The chain joins TRBV19 to TRBJ1-1; 7 nucleotides match TRBD1. This CDR3 contains 14 residues. Germline-derived CDR1 and CDR2 are LNHDA and SQIVND (reference sequence). With 6 bases clipped from V and 2 bases from J, the junction kept 6 bases outside the gene matches. The DNA of the CDR3 is TGTGCCAGTAGAGAGGACAGGCCCAACACTGAAGCTTTCTTT. Protein product: CASREDRPNTEAFF.

The rearrangement joins TRBV28 to TRBJ1-5; a possible D gene is TRBD1 (6 bases). The CDR3 is made up of 15 amino acids. Trimming removed 5 bases from V and 3 bases from J, with 14 bases in between. The germline V gene encodes CDR1 MDHEN and CDR2 SYDVKM. The CDR3, as DNA: TGTGCCAGCAGTCGCCCGACAGGCCCCAATCAGCCCCAGCATTTT. Residues: CASSRPTGPNQPQHF.

This clone was counted a few times. This CDR3 is CASSLLGQGEEHF. The CDR3 DNA sequence: TGTGCCAGCAGCTTACTTGGACAGGGAGAGGAGCATTTT. This sequence joins TRBV7-9 and TRBJ1-5; 8 nucleotides match TRBD1. J gave up 14 bases and V 2 bases, and 8 bases lay outside the gene matches. Germline loops: CDR1 SEHNR, CDR2 FQNEAQ (reference sequence). This CDR3 comprises 13 residues.

The chain joins TRBV7-9 to TRBJ1-1, with 7 bases identical to TRBD1. Germline V gives CDR1 SEHNR, CDR2 FQNEAQ (reference sequence). This CDR3 has 15 residues. V was clipped by 3 bases and J by 0 bases; unmatched bases: 4. As DNA, the CDR3 is TGTGCCAGCAGCTTCACGACAGGGATGAACACTGAAGCTTTCTTT. As protein: CASSFTTGMNTEAFF.

This sequence joins TRBV18 and TRBJ2-1; D call uncertain. This CDR3 contains 14 residues. CDR1 is KGHSH, CDR2 LQKENI, per germline. Between the trimmed V and J ends, which lost 6 bases and 5 bases, there was a span of 14 bases. The CDR3, as DNA: TGTGCCAGCTCTCCGGGTCTAAATAACAATGAGCAGTTCTTC. Translating it yields CASSPGLNNNEQFF. The variable domain in full, completed from reference TRBV18 and TRBJ2-1, reads NAGVMQNPRHLVRRRGQEARLRCSPMKGHSHVYWYRQLPEEGLKFMVYLQKENIIDESGMPKERFSAEFPKEGPSILRIQQVVRGDSAAYFCASSPGLNNNEQFFGPGTRLTVL.

The chain combines TRBV5-1 with TRBJ1-1; D gene ambiguous. V was pared by 7 bases and J by 0 bases, with 13 bases between. This CDR3 is built from 14 residues. The germline CDR1 and CDR2 sequences are SGHRS and YFSETQ. The CDR3 is CASGLADLNTEAFF. The CDR3 bases are TGCGCCAGCGGATTGGCAGATCTGAACACTGAAGCTTTCTTT.

The V gene is TRBV5-1, the J gene TRBJ1-3, with D perhaps TRBD1 (5 bases). Trimming took off 4 bases at V and 0 bases at J, with 8 bases between the two ends. Germline V gene sequence: CDR1 SGHRS, CDR2 YFSETQ. The CDR3 covers 14 residues. The CDR3 loop is CASSDSSSGNTIYF. In DNA, the CDR3 is TGCGCCAGCAGCGACAGTAGCTCTGGAAACACCATATATTTT.

The chain couples TRBV4-1 to TRBJ2-5; maybe TRBD2 (6 bases). This CDR3 has 20 residues. CDR1 MGHRA and CDR2 YSYEKL come from the germline V gene. V was cut by 4 bases and J by 2 bases, with 29 bases left in between. The CDR3 bases are TGCGCCAGCAGCCGAACTCCCAAACACCGGGACTTTCATTATCAAGAGACCCAGTACTTC. Translating it yields CASSRTPKHRDFHYQETQYF.

The chain has TRBV9 and TRBJ2-1; D remains ambiguous. The CDR3 has 14 residues. The V end lost 0 bases, the J end lost 5 bases, and 9 bases lay between the germline ends. The germline V gene has CDR1 SGDLS and CDR2 YYNGEE. CDR3 region: CASSVVGGDNEQFF. The CDR3 coding sequence is TGTGCCAGCAGCGTAGTGGGCGGAGACAATGAGCAGTTCTTC.

This sequence joins TRBV27 and TRBJ2-7; 9 nucleotides agree with TRBD1. Germline V gene sequence: CDR1 MNHEY, CDR2 SMNVEV (reference sequence). V shed 6 bases, J shed 0 bases, and the junction held 12 bases outside the gene matches. There are 17 residues in the CDR3. The CDR3 sequence: CASSSSRDRASSYEQYF. CDR3 nucleotide sequence: TGTGCCAGCAGCTCCAGCCGGGACAGGGCTAGCTCCTACGAGCAGTACTTC.

V is TRBV7-9 and J is TRBJ2-7, with D perhaps TRBD1 or TRBD2 (5 bases each). The CDR3 contains 15 residues. Germline values: CDR1 SEHNR, CDR2 FQNEAQ (reference sequence). V was clipped by 5 bases and J by 3 bases, with 17 bases between them. CDR3 in DNA: TGTGCCAGCAGCCTAGGGACCTCAGTTTTCTACGAGCAGTACTTC. This encodes CASSLGTSVFYEQYF.

The chain recombines TRBV15 with TRBJ2-7, with D uncertain. This CDR3 region has 12 residues. CDR1 and CDR2 from the germline V gene are LNHNV and YYDKDF (reference sequence). V lost 3 bases to trimming and J lost 6 bases, with 9 bases between them. The CDR3 here is CATSSRHGEQYF. For the CDR3, the DNA is TGTGCCACCAGCAGCCGACACGGCGAGCAGTACTTC.

The rearrangement uses TRBV10-2 and TRBJ2-7; 10 positions agree with TRBD2. The CDR3 totals 17 residues. V dropped 10 bases and J dropped 0; count of bases not matched to a gene: 15. Looked up from germline, CDR1 is WSHSY and CDR2 is SAAADI. The CDR3 DNA reads TGCGCCATCCTGAGTCCTGAGACTAGCGGGTTCTCCTACGAGCAGTACTTC. This gives the protein CAILSPETSGFSYEQYF.